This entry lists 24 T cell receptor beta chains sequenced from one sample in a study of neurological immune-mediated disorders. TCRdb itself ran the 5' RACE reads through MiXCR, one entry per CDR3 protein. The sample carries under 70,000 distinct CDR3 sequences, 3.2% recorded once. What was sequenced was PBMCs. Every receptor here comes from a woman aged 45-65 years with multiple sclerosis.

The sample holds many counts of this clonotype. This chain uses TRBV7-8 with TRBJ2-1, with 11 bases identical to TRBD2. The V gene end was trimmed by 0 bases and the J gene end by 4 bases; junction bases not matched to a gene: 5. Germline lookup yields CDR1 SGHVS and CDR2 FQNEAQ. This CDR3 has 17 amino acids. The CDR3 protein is CASSLASGRAGYNEQFF. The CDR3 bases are TGTGCCAGCAGCTTAGCTAGCGGGAGGGCCGGGTACAATGAGCAGTTCTTC.

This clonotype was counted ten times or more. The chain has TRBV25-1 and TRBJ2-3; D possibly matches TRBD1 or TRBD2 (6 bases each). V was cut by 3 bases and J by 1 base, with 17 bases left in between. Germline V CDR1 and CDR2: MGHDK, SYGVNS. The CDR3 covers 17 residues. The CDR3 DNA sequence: TGTGCCAGCAGTGAGGGGGGCGGGCCGAGGCGCACAGATACGCAGTATTTT. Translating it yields CASSEGGGPRRTDTQYF.

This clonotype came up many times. Here the CDR3 DNA reads TGTGCCAGCAGCGCGACGGGACTCTTCTACAATGAGCAGTTCTTC. It encodes CASSATGLFYNEQFF. The chain combines TRBV9 with TRBJ2-1, with a possible D match to TRBD2 (6 bases). The length of the CDR3 is 15 residues. With 3 bases removed from V and 3 bases from J, the gap between germline ends came to 13 bases. CDR1 is SGDLS, CDR2 YYNGEE, per germline.

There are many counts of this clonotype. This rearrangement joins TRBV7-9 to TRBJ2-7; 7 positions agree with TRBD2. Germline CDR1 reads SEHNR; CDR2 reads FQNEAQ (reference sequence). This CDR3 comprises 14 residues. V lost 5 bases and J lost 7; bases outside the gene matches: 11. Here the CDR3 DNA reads TGTGCCAGCAGCCCGCTAGGGAGGGCCGTGGAGCAGTACTTC. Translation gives CASSPLGRAVEQYF.

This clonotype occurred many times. The DNA of the CDR3 is TGCAGTGCTAGAGAGGGGAACAGGGAGGGGGAAAAACTGTTTTTT. This sequence encodes CSAREGNREGEKLFF. The chain carries TRBV20-1 and TRBJ1-4, with a tentative D call TRBD1 (6 bases). V was pared by 0 bases and J by 8 bases, with 16 bases between. CDR1 and CDR2 from the germline V gene are DFQATT and SNEGSKA (reference sequence). The CDR3 has 15 amino acids.

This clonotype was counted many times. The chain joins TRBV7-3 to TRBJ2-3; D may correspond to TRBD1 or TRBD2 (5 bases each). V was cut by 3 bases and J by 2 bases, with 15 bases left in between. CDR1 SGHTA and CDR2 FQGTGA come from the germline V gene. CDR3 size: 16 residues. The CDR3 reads CASSFGGLGDTDTQYF. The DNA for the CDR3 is TGTGCCAGCAGCTTCGGCGGCCTGGGGGACACAGATACGCAGTATTTT.

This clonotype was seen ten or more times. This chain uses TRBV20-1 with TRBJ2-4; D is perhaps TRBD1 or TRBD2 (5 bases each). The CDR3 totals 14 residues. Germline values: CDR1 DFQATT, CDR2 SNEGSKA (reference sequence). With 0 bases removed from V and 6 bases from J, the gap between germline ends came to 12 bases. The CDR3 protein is CSARDPGGGNIQYF. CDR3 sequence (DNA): TGCAGTGCTAGAGATCCGGGTGGGGGAAACATTCAGTACTTC.

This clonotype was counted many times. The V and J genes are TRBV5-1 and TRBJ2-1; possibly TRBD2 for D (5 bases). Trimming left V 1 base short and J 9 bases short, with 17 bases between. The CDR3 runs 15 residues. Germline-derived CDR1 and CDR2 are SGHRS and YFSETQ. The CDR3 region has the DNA TGCGCCAGCAGCTTGTTCCTAGTCGGGGAGAGTGAGCAGTTCTTC. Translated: CASSLFLVGESEQFF.

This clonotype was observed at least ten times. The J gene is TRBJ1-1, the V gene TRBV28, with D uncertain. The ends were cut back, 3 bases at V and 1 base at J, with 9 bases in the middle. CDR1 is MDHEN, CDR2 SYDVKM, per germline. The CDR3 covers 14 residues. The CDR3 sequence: CASSFGTGNTEAFF. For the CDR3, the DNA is TGTGCCAGCAGTTTCGGCACCGGGAACACTGAAGCTTTCTTT.

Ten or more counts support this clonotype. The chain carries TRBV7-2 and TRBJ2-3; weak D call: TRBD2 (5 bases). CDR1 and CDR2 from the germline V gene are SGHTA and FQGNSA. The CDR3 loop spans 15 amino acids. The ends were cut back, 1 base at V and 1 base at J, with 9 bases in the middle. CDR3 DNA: TGTGCCAGCAGCTTAGTGGGAGCCCGCACAGATACGCAGTATTTT. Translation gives CASSLVGARTDTQYF.

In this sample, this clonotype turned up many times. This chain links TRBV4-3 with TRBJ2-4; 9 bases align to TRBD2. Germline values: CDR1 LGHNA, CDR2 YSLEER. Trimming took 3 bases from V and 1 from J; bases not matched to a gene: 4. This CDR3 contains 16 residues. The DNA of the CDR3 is TGCGCCAGCAGCCAGGGCGGGAGGGTGGCCAAAAACATTCAGTACTTC. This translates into CASSQGGRVAKNIQYF.

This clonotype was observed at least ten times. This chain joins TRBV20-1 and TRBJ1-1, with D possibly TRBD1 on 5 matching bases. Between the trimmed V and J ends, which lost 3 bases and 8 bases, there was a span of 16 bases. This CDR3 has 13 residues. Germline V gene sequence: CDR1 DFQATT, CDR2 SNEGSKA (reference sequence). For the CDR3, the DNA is TGCAGTGCTAGGGCACCAGGGATATTGGAAGCTTTCTTT. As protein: CSARAPGILEAFF.

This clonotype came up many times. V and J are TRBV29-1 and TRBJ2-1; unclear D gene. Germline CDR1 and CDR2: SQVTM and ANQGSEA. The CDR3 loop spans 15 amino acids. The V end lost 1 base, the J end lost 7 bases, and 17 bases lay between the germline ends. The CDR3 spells CSVEGPRASRNEQFF. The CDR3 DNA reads TGCAGCGTTGAAGGCCCTAGGGCCAGCCGGAATGAGCAGTTCTTC.

CDR3 DNA sequence: TGCAGCGTTGTGGGACAGGGAAAAGAGCAGTACTTC. This translates into CSVVGQGKEQYF. The V and J genes are TRBV29-1 and TRBJ2-7, with 9 bases identical to TRBD1. The CDR3 is made up of 12 amino acids. With V trimmed by 4 bases and J by 7 bases, 5 bases remained unmatched. Germline V CDR1 and CDR2: SQVTM, ANQGSEA.

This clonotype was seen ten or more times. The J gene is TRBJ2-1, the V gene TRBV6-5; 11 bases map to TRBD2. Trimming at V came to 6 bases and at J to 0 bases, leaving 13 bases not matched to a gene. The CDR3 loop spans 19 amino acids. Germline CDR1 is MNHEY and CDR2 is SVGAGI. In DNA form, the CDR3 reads TGTGCCAGCAGCCGACGAAAGTTAGCGGGAGGGAGCTCCTACAATGAGCAGTTCTTC. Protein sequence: CASSRRKLAGGSSYNEQFF.

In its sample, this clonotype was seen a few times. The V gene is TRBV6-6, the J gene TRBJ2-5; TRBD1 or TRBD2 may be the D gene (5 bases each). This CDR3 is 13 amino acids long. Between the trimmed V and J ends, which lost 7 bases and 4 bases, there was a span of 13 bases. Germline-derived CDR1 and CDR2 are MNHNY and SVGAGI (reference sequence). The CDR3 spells CASTSRDAETQYF. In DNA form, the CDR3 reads TGTGCCAGCACATCACGGGACGCAGAGACCCAGTACTTC.

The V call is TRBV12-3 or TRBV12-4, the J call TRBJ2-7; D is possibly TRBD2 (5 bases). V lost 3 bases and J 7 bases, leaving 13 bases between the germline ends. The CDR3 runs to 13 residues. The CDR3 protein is CASSFRESKEQYF. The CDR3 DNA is TGTGCCAGCAGTTTTAGGGAGTCCAAAGAGCAGTACTTC.

In DNA, the CDR3 is TGCAAGGGGTCAGGGAGGGCTGGAGGCACTGAAGCTTTCTTT. This translates into CKGSGRAGGTEAFF. J is TRBJ1-1 and V is TRBV29-1, with D perhaps TRBD1 (5 bases). This CDR3 region has 14 residues. The germline gives CDR1 SQVTM, CDR2 ANQGSEA.

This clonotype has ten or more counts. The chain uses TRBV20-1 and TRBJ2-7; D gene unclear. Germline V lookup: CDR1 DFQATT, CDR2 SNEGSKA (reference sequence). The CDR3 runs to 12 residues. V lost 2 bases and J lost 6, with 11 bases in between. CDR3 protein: CSARHDRGEQYF. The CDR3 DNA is TGCAGTGCTAGACACGATCGAGGCGAGCAGTACTTC.

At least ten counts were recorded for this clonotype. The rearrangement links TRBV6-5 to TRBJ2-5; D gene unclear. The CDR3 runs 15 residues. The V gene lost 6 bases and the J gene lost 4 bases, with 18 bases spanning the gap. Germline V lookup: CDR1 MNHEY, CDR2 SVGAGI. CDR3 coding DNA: TGTGCCAGCAGCCCAGACCGACACCCGTTAGAGACCCAGTACTTC. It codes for CASSPDRHPLETQYF.

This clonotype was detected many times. This chain's CDR3 is CASSLDRELYGYTF. CDR3 sequence (DNA): TGCGCCAGCAGCTTAGACAGAGAACTTTATGGCTACACCTTC. The V call is TRBV5-1, the J call TRBJ1-2; D perhaps matches TRBD1 (5 bases). The CDR3 loop spans 14 amino acids. Germline loops: CDR1 SGHRS, CDR2 YFSETQ. Trimming took off 2 bases at V and 5 bases at J, with 13 bases between the two ends.

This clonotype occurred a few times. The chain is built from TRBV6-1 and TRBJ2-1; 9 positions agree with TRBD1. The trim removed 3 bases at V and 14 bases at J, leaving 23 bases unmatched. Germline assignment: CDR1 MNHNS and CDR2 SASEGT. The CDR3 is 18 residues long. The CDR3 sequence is CASSDPLPRDRARGPKFF. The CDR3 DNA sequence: TGTGCCAGCAGTGATCCCTTGCCCCGGGACAGGGCGCGGGGGCCGAAGTTCTTC.

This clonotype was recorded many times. CDR3 nucleotide sequence: TGTGCCAGCAGCCACCCTCCAGGGCTCGCAACTAATGAAAAACTGTTTTTT. As protein: CASSHPPGLATNEKLFF. V is TRBV3-1 and J is TRBJ1-4, with a possible D match to TRBD1 (5 bases). The ends were cut back, 3 bases at V and 0 bases at J, with 14 bases in the middle. Germline V gene data show CDR1 as LGHDT and CDR2 as YNNKEL (reference sequence). The CDR3 length is 17 residues.

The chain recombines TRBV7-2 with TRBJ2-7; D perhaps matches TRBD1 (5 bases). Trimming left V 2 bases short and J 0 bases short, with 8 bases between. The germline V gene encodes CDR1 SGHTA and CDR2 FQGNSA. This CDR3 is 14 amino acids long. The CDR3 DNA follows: TGTGCCAGCAGCTTACAGGGAAGCTCCTACGAGCAGTACTTC. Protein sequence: CASSLQGSSYEQYF.